This T cell receptor beta chain was captured by sequencing in a study of T cells in Graves' hyperthyroidism and ophthalmopathy. The wider study: Peripheral blood was collected at initial diagnosis, before any treatment. Whole-study findings and limits: Model predictions of ophthalmopathy came a median around 7.1 months before onset. Expanded thyroid clonotypes (above 0.001) were mostly also found in blood.

Points on this clonotype: Its cognate antigen is unknown.

Any patient presenting with uncontrolled infection, other autoimmune disease, pregnancy or lactation was left out. Amplified regions were TCR beta CDR3 sequences from RNA transcripts. The HTBI primer set served for first-round RT-PCR of the TCR CDR3. TCRdb reanalysed the multiplex PCR reads using MiXCR and keeps one entry per CDR3 protein. The sample lists over 700,000 distinct CDR3 sequences; over 35% were seen once. The germline V gene has CDR1 SGDLS and CDR2 YYNGEE. Trimming took 4 bases from V and 7 from J, leaving 15 bases between them. This CDR3 has 15 residues. Material: blood. This chain joins TRBV9 and TRBJ1-6, with D perhaps matching TRBD1 (6 bases). This TCR was sampled from a young man with Graves' hyperthyroidism. CDR3 protein: CASSLRQGRNSPLHF. In DNA, the CDR3 is TGTGCCAGCAGCTTAAGGCAGGGGCGGAATTCACCCCTCCACTTT.